This T cell receptor beta chain was found in a study of OX40 agonist ivuxolimab in advanced cancers. Study as a whole: Ivuxolimab, an antibody acting as an agonist of OX40 (CD134), was used to treat patients.

Study-level results: Nonresponders included some who also had low normalized T-cell clonal expansion.

Remarks on this clone: Its cognate antigen is unknown.

Autoimmune disease history or systemic immunosuppression excluded patients. Sequencing was performed with immunoSEQ multiplex PCR; in TCRdb, only in-frame clones are kept and a portion is missing. This table holds about 46,000 clones, roughly 90% found once. The source material was CD4+ or CD8+ T cells sorted from blood, sampled in a trial of the OX40 agonist ivuxolimab. This TCR derives from an adult with an advanced solid tumor such as melanoma, head and neck, liver or kidney cancer.

For the CDR3, the DNA is TGTGCCAGCAGGGCGACATGGGAGCAGTACTTC. Translating it yields CASRATWEQYF. This chain joins TRBV2 and TRBJ2-7; no clear D gene. V gave up 6 bases and J gave up 7 bases, with 10 bases separating them. There are 11 residues in the CDR3. Germline CDR1 is SNHLY and CDR2 is FYNNEI.